One sample yielded the 7 T cell receptor beta chains listed below, sequenced in a study of blood T cell repertoires in COVID-19. Method: immunoSEQ multiplex PCR; TCRdb's copy keeps in-frame clones and lacks some. The sample contains 250,000 or so clones, about 90% of which appear only once. The sequenced sample was peripheral blood. The receptor set was obtained from a man aged 25 to 40 with COVID-19, enrolled during active disease.

The chain uses TRBV7-7 and TRBJ2-1; TRBD2 matches at 12 bases. J was trimmed by 0 bases and V by 3 bases; bases with no gene match: 9. Germline lookup yields CDR1 SSHAT and CDR2 FNYEAQ (reference sequence). The CDR3 spans 19 residues. The CDR3 protein is CASSFSGTSGSPSYNEQFF. The CDR3 DNA follows: TGTGCCAGCAGCTTTAGCGGGACTAGCGGGTCTCCCTCCTACAATGAGCAGTTCTTC.

CDR3 residues: CASRSLTGVGTEAFF. For the CDR3, the DNA is TGTGCCAGCAGATCTCTGACAGGGGTCGGCACTGAAGCTTTCTTT. The V gene is TRBV13, the J gene TRBJ1-1, with 8 bases fitting TRBD1. Germline CDR1 reads PRHDT; CDR2 reads FYEKMQ (reference sequence). This CDR3 region has 15 residues. The V segment lost 6 bases and the J segment 4 bases; nucleotides outside the gene matches: 10.

The CDR3 region is CASSLGWGSEPNTQYF. The CDR3 region has the DNA TGTGCCAGCAGCTTAGGCTGGGGCAGCGAGCCTAATACGCAGTATTTT. This sequence joins TRBV7-9 and TRBJ2-3, with TRBD1 as a possible D gene (5 bases). The CDR3 runs 16 residues. CDR1 SEHNR and CDR2 FQNEAQ come from the germline V gene (reference sequence). V lost 1 base to trimming and J lost 7 bases, with 18 bases between them. The full variable domain, in which reference TRBV7-9 and TRBJ2-3 provide the parts outside the CDR3, is DTGVSQNPRHKITKRGQNVTFRCDPISEHNRLYWYRQTLGQGPEFLTYFQNEAQLEKSRLLSDRFSAERPKGSFSTLEIQRTEQGDSAMYLCASSLGWGSEPNTQYFGPGTRLTVL.

The rearrangement links TRBV11-2 to TRBJ1-3; unclear D gene. Trimming pared 6 bases from V and 0 bases from J, leaving 6 bases between. CDR1 is SGHAT, CDR2 FQNNGV, per germline. This CDR3 contains 13 residues. The CDR3 protein is CASRKSSGNTIYF. The CDR3 bases are TGTGCCAGCAGAAAGAGCTCTGGAAACACCATATATTTT.

The V and J genes are TRBV2 and TRBJ1-2; D gene uncertain. From germline, CDR1 is SNHLY and CDR2 FYNNEI. Trimming shortened V by 2 bases and J by 5 bases, and 9 bases separated the two germline ends. The CDR3 totals 13 residues. The CDR3 nucleotides read TGTGCCAGCAGTGAAATGGGAGATTATGGCTACACCTTC. This encodes CASSEMGDYGYTF.

The chain employs TRBV15 and TRBJ1-2; TRBD1 might be the D (6 bases). Germline lookup yields CDR1 LNHNV and CDR2 YYDKDF (reference sequence). The CDR3 sequence is 15 residues long. The V end was cut by 3 bases, the J end by 8 bases, with 19 bases between. The CDR3 DNA sequence: TGTGCCACCAGCAGTATATACACAGGGCTCCTCGGCTACACCTTC. It encodes CATSSIYTGLLGYTF. The variable domain in full, completed from reference TRBV15 and TRBJ1-2, reads DAMVIQNPRYQVTQFGKPVTLSCSQTLNHNVMYWYQQKSSQAPKLLFHYYDKDFNNEADTPDNFQSRRPNTSFCFLDIRSPGLGDTAMYLCATSSIYTGLLGYTFGSGTRLTVV.

The chain employs TRBV7-2 and TRBJ1-6; 9 positions match TRBD1. V shed 4 bases, J shed 10 bases, and the junction held 14 bases outside the gene matches. CDR1 SGHTA and CDR2 FQGNSA come from the germline V gene. This CDR3 has 17 residues. CDR3 sequence: CASSSGTGTKSSSPLHF. CDR3 nucleotide sequence: TGTGCCAGCAGCTCCGGGACAGGGACCAAGTCATCATCACCCCTCCACTTT.